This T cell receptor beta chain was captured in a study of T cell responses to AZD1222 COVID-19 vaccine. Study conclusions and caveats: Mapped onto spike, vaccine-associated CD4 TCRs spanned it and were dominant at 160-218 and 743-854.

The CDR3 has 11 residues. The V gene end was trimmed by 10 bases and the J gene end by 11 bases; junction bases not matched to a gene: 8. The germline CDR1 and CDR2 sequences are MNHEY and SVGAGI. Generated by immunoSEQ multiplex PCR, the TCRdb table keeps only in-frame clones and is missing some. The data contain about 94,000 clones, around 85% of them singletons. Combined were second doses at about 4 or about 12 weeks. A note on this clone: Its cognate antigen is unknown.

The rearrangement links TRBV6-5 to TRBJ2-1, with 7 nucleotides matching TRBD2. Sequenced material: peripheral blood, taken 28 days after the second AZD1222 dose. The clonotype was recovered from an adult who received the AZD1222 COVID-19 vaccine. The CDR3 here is CATNLGGKQFF. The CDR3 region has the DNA TGTGCCACTAACTTGGGGGGGAAGCAGTTCTTC.